Listed here are 3 T cell receptor beta chains from one sample, sequenced in a study of T-cell reconstitution after alpha-beta-depleted transplantation in children. Unique molecular identifiers were incorporated into the prepared TCRbeta library. Using its own MiXCR run on the PCR reads, TCRdb lists one record per CDR3 protein. The table includes around 400,000 distinct CDR3 sequences, about a tenth detected once. The sequencing here drew on PBMCs from the stem cell graft donor, taken from the stem cell graft. The receptors were sampled from a human donor who donated a stem cell graft to a child with acute myeloid leukemia.

The chain links TRBV7-2 to TRBJ2-7; D is perhaps TRBD1 or TRBD2 (6 bases each). Germline V lookup: CDR1 SGHTA, CDR2 FQGNSA. V was shortened by 2 bases and J by 1 base, with 12 bases between the two germline ends. CDR3 length: 15 amino acids. The CDR3 DNA is TGTGCCAGCAGCTTACCGGGGGCGCCATCCTACGAGCAGTACTTC. This codes for CASSLPGAPSYEQYF.

This clonotype has a count of ten or more. The chain uses TRBV11-2 and TRBJ2-1; TRBD2 matches 10 bases. Germline V gene data show CDR1 as SGHAT and CDR2 as FQNNGV. J was trimmed by 7 bases and V by 5 bases; bases with no gene match: 11. This CDR3 comprises 16 residues. For the CDR3, the DNA is TGTGCCAGCAGCCCACGACCCGGGACTAGCGTTAATGAGCAGTTCTTC. It yields the protein CASSPRPGTSVNEQFF. The whole variable domain, filled in from reference TRBV11-2 and TRBJ2-1, reads EAGVAQSPRYKIIEKRQSVAFWCNPISGHATLYWYQQILGQGPKLLIQFQNNGVVDDSQLPKDRFSAERLKGVDSTLKIQPAKLEDSAVYLCASSPRPGTSVNEQFFGPGTRLTVL.

The chain has TRBV30 and TRBJ2-1, with D perhaps matching TRBD1 or TRBD2 (5 bases each). Trimming left V 1 base short and J 7 bases short, with 14 bases between. CDR3 length: 14 amino acids. CDR1 is GTSNPN and CDR2 is SVGIG in the germline V gene (reference sequence). This chain's CDR3 is CAWSDEGRENEQFF. The DNA for the CDR3 is TGTGCCTGGAGTGATGAGGGACGTGAGAATGAGCAGTTCTTC. Full variable domain (remainder filled in from reference TRBV30 and TRBJ2-1): SQTIHQWPATLVQPVGSPLSLECTVEGTSNPNLYWYRQAAGRGLQLLFYSVGIGQISSEVPQNLSASRPQDRQFILSSKKLLLSDSGFYLCAWSDEGRENEQFFGPGTRLTVL.